This T cell receptor (beta chain) originates from a study of T cells after yellow fever vaccination. Study-level points and caveats: Weaker overall, the secondary response nonetheless peaked faster (day 5 versus 15). Reappearing after the booster were most of the clones from primary vaccination (about 95% CD4, 88% CD8). Contamination of FACS-sorted repertoires by abundant clonotypes from the bulk population could occur.

This clonotype was counted at least ten times. Its cognate antigen is unknown. A process of 5'RACE template switching, which added a universal primer site and UMIs, was used to make TCR cDNA. TCRdb independently ran MiXCR on the 5' RACE reads; one entry per CDR3 protein. The sample includes over 300,000 distinct CDR3 sequences, 6.8% of them seen just once. Germline assignment: CDR1 KGHDR and CDR2 SFDVKD. This CDR3 comprises 15 residues. After removal of 3 bases from V and 8 bases from J, the junction contained 7 bases not matched to a gene. The TCR originated in a man aged 18 to 35 who received the YFV17D yellow fever vaccine. The V call is TRBV24-1, the J call TRBJ1-4, with TRBD1 matching over 8 bases. The sample here was PBMCs, taken more than 40 days after the first yellow fever vaccination. The CDR3 DNA follows: TGTGCCACCAGTGATCCCGGACAGGGAAGCGAAAAACTGTTTTTT. Its protein is CATSDPGQGSEKLFF.